This T cell receptor (beta chain) was captured in a study of cytomegalovirus exposure and HLA in healthy donors (dated by TCRdb to the late 2010s). For the study in its entirety: An earlier analysis of roughly 500 of the donors reported about 300 Gb of sequence data and around 120 million unique TCR beta sequences obtained from around 180 million T cells. To predict cytomegalovirus infection status, the study combined high-throughput TCR immunosequencing, statistical association of individual TCRs with disease status, and machine learning. About five DR-DQ haplotypes were treated as single units for association and clustering because of strong linkage in the cohort. Using immunosequencing, the study profiled T cell repertoires from about 610 subjects and related those repertoires to cytomegalovirus serostatus. Among some 410 genotyped donors of the cohort, an average of roughly 230,000 unique TCR beta nucleotide sequences was sequenced per donor, of which 15% to 20% were non-productive. Genome-wide SNP genotypes for about three fifths of the roughly 670 donors were used in a later genetic analysis, which treated that subset as a discovery cohort. The number of typed donors differed by locus: about 620-640 for A, B, C, DRB1 and DQB1; 522 for DQA1; 606 for DPA1; and approximately 450 for DPB1. Roughly 320 gigabases of sequencing data and around 80 million unique TCR sequences made up an early release that covered 500 to 650 HLA-typed donors. To study patterns of TCR occurrence, a later analysis re-analyzed previously published TCR beta repertoires from around 700 donors and added high-resolution HLA genotyping. Along with the approximately 670-subject first cohort, a separate validation cohort of over a hundred different subjects was used. Every repertoire in the discovery cohort had been generated on one and the same sequencing platform. An earlier analysis of 587 of the donors used high-throughput TCR beta sequencing to judge whether each TCR beta V gene segment behaved as functional or pseudogenic. Rather than using new phenotypic data, the later analysis identified candidate immune exposures from TCR beta sequences and from how often those sequences occurred across donors. Donor age, sex, ethnicity and CMV serostatus were compiled together with the repertoire data. HLA typing included class I and class II loci at four-digit resolution. The genetic ancestry cluster associated with self-reported Caucasian donors included about 84% of the approximately 410 genotyped donors. The aim of the study was to test whether cataloging public T cell receptors could identify signatures of past pathogen exposure.

The cohort was made up of 650 to 700 healthy bone marrow donors. All cohort members were sampled while nominally healthy, although unrecorded immune exposures were likely present. The donor tested CMV seropositive and was one of the 289 seropositive cohort members. A peripheral blood sample was collected from each donor, and TCR beta sequencing was performed on peripheral blood mononuclear cells. The Qiagen DNeasy Blood Extraction Kit was used to extract genomic DNA from the blood cell samples. The germline V gene provides CDR1 SGHTA and CDR2 FQGNSA. Including the terminal cysteine and phenylalanine, the CDR3 comprises 14 residues. CDR3 DNA only is kept here, 42 bases in frame from base 1. At the junction V is shortened by 5 bases and J by 4 bases, with 15 bases in between. Library preparation employed the immunoSEQ multiplex PCR assay. For the multiplex PCR, a mixture combining 60 forward primers for TCR Vbeta segments and 13 reverse primers for TCR Jbeta segments was used. A multiplex PCR assay on genomic DNA amplified the CDR3 region of rearranged TCR beta genes. On the Illumina HiSeq System, the amplified TCR beta libraries were sequenced as 87-base-pair reads. Turning to the authors' computational methods: A later analysis tallied around 87 million unique TCR beta chains across the 666 repertoires, and around 10 million of those chains were shared by two or more donors. A nearest-neighbor algorithm error-corrected the raw reads and collapsed the reads into unique sequences, merging closely related sequences to remove PCR and sequencing errors. To assign V, D and J gene segments, CDR3 sequences were aligned to IMGT reference sequences. For a sequence to be retained, a match of at least six nucleotides to both a V gene segment and a J gene segment was required. Rearrangements were classified as productive when the CDR3 lacked stop codons and remained in frame with V and J, and all other rearrangements were classified as non-productive. Following IMGT convention, CDR3 was defined as the stretch from the second conserved V-encoded cysteine to the conserved J-encoded phenylalanine. The earlier analysis of some 550 of the donors excluded any sequence lacking an unambiguous match to a single V gene segment. In an earlier analysis of roughly 600 of the donors, a V segment was called functional when productive rearrangements were above 56.7%, and segregating when the standard deviation between donors exceeded 5%. A statistical classification framework was built for diagnosing cytomegalovirus status from the catalog of TCR beta chain sequences. A later analysis assigned V and J genes by comparing TCR nucleotide sequences with IMGT/GENE-DB human TR gene sequences. In a later analysis, CDR3 sequences and most-parsimonious VDJ recombination scenarios were assigned using the TCRdist pipeline. A later analysis defined each TCR beta chain by its CDR3 amino acid sequence plus V-gene family, and excluded reads lacking a unique V-gene family. A later analysis removed several hundred highly shared, low-generation-probability nucleotide sequences to deal with suspected cross-contamination and a sequencing artifact. For each public chain, a later analysis derived a clonal expansion index from normalized ranks of inferred template counts within each repertoire. In a later analysis, generation probabilities were computed using a VDJ recombination model fitted to out-of-frame rearrangements, and the results were checked against IGoR. In a later analysis, hypergeometric tests were used to score TCR-TCR, TCR-HLA and TCR-CMV co-occurrence, with a repertoire-size bias correction applied to TCR pairs. To estimate false discovery rates, a later analysis permuted the HLA or CMV assignments 20 times. A later analysis grouped co-occurring TCRs with DBSCAN, adding TCRdist sequence similarity when clustering within HLA-allele-positive subsets. For co-occurrence clustering, repertoires with fewer than 30,000 or more than 120,000 public chains were excluded, along with four or five repertoires with anomalous nucleotide sharing. Entries here come from immuneACCESS through TCRdb and include only in-frame sequences with V and J called. Some clones fail to appear in such tables; in the studies checked, an unresolved V gene covers under half of the shortfall, and the cause of the remainder is unknown. The DNA gave D and trimming, while V, J and clone size come from that table. The sample contains some 190,000 clones, about four fifths of them found a single time. The ten largest make up around 14% of the sample.

Study-wide conclusions, independent of this receptor: A cluster of highly shared sequence variants was judged likely to be a technical artifact of the sequencing pipeline. In an earlier analysis of some 550 of the donors, most TCR beta V segments were observed in productive rearrangements about 90% or about 30% of the time, broadly matching IMGT annotations. An association between a missense DCLRE1C variant and V-gene and J-gene trimming of TCR beta chains was found in a later genetic analysis and replicated in an independent cohort. In a later analysis, several top co-occurrence clusters were reported to appear linked to parvovirus B19, influenza, CMV and Epstein-Barr virus. Cytomegalovirus status was reported to be diagnosed by the classifier with high specificity and sensitivity in both the original and validation cohorts. Assigning TCR associations to individual alleles was difficult when HLA alleles, especially DR and DQ, strongly co-occurred. Correlated functional status among segregating V segments might be attributable to linkage disequilibrium, but an unknown experimental factor could not be ruled out. The earlier analysis of approximately 540 of the donors excluded approximately 15 rarely observed V segments, including chromosome 9 orphons, because counts were too low. Immune exposure information for the cohort was limited to CMV serostatus. HLA typing was unavailable for some donors at each locus, so association tests used only the typed subset. The authors suggested that the approach could potentially be extended to other disease states and immunological phenotypes. In a later analysis, about 17,000 TCR beta sequences were associated with specific HLA alleles at a false discovery rate of 0.05. In this cohort, only TCR beta chains were sequenced, and detectable features were limited by the absence of alpha or paired-chain data. Because the 87-base-pair reads could not distinguish some IMGT-functional V segments, including TRBV6-2 and TRBV6-3, those segments were excluded. Sequencing depth was assumed to be roughly uniform across donors in the presence/absence analyses, though that assumption may not hold. A further reported finding was that TCR beta sequences accurately predicted the HLA-A and HLA-B alleles for most subjects in the first cohort. According to a later analysis, TCR association rates differed among HLA loci, with DRB1 alleles showing the most associated TCRs and HLA-C alleles showing the fewest. The study gave a list of more than 150 TCR beta chains associated with cytomegalovirus. Most CMV-associated TCR beta chains appeared to be HLA-restricted in a later analysis, and the HLA associations seemed to be driven largely by CMV exposure. In a later genetic analysis, fewer N-insertions in productive TCRs were reported among donors in an Asian-associated ancestry cluster than the roughly 640-donor mean. In vitro tests confirmed that a few of the cytomegalovirus-associated TCR beta chains recognize cytomegalovirus antigens. In a later analysis, HLA-associated TCR beta chains were found to be more clonally expanded and to have lower generation probabilities than equally common non-associated chains. While some public TCRs were present in many individuals, most TCR sequences turned up only very rarely across donors.

For this clone: The antigen it recognizes is unknown. Base quality data are lacking; no much larger clone is found one base away.

This clonotype originated in a woman in her twenties or thirties in good health and CMV-seropositive. The material sequenced was PBMCs. Here the chain combines TRBV7-2 and TRBJ2-7; the D gene is possibly TRBD2, with 5 bases matching. The encoded CDR3 is CASSLRGRVYEQYF. The DNA sequence reads TGTGCCAGCAGCCTCAGAGGGAGAGTTTACGAGCAGTACTTC.